Below, 13 T cell receptor beta chains from the same sample are listed, as sequenced in a study of immune characterization of retroperitoneal liposarcoma. TCRdb re-called the PCR reads with MiXCR, one entry per CDR3 protein. Among approximately 10,000 distinct CDR3 sequences, less than 30% were seen once, and the ten largest hold around 20%. Sequencing was performed on blood. These receptors were collected from a male donor with retroperitoneal liposarcoma.

Judged by abundance, this clonotype is medium-sized (0.01 to 0.1%). The CDR3 region is CASSSTTSGFEQFF. The DNA for the CDR3 is TGTGCCAGCAGTTCCACGACTAGCGGGTTTGAGCAGTTCTTC. The chain joins TRBV6-1 to TRBJ2-1; TRBD2 matches at 10 bases. Germline assignment: CDR1 MNHNS and CDR2 SASEGT. The V and J ends lost 5 bases and 9 bases, in that order; junction bases with no gene match: 7. This CDR3 is built from 14 residues.

The chain carries TRBV4-1 and TRBJ2-2; TRBD2 aligns across 10 bases. The J segment lost 7 bases and the V segment lost 3 bases, leaving 8 bases of the junction unmatched. The germline CDR1 and CDR2 sequences are MGHRA and YSYEKL. This CDR3 is 16 amino acids long. The CDR3: CASSHSSGGIIGELFF. CDR3 sequence (DNA): TGCGCCAGCAGCCATTCTAGCGGGGGTATTATCGGGGAGCTGTTTTTT.

This clonotype was recorded a few times. The chain links TRBV5-1 to TRBJ1-1; D remains unclear. The CDR3 has 13 residues. Trimming shortened V by 0 bases and J by 3 bases, and 6 bases separated the two germline ends. The germline CDR1 and CDR2 sequences are SGHRS and YFSETQ. The CDR3 DNA is TGCGCCAGCAGCTTGGCGGAGGACACTGAAGCTTTCTTT. Translation: CASSLAEDTEAFF.

In its sample, this clonotype was seen a few times. This chain joins TRBV7-2 and TRBJ2-1, with 8 bases lining up with TRBD2. This CDR3 contains 15 residues. Germline CDR1 is SGHTA and CDR2 is FQGNSA. V dropped 0 bases and J dropped 3; count of bases not matched to a gene: 1. The CDR3 reads CASSLAGTSYNEQFF. CDR3 bases: TGTGCCAGCAGCTTAGCCGGGACTAGCTACAATGAGCAGTTCTTC.

This clonotype was detected many times. The chain links TRBV6-5 to TRBJ2-5; 9 bases fit TRBD1. This CDR3 region has 17 residues. After removal of 6 bases from V and 4 bases from J, the junction contained 15 bases not matched to a gene. Germline CDR1 and CDR2: MNHEY and SVGAGI. This chain's CDR3 is CASSHPGQGPQGETQYF. In DNA form, the CDR3 reads TGTGCCAGCAGCCATCCGGGACAGGGCCCGCAGGGAGAGACCCAGTACTTC.

This clonotype was seen more than once but under ten times. This chain uses TRBV11-1 with TRBJ1-2, with D possibly TRBD1 on 5 matching bases. The germline V gene has CDR1 SGHAT and CDR2 FQDESV (reference sequence). V was shortened by 2 bases and J by 4 bases, with 14 bases between the two germline ends. This CDR3 is built from 15 residues. In nucleotides, the CDR3 is TGTGCCAGCAGCTTAACAGACAGATCGACCTATGGCTACACCTTC. This gives the protein CASSLTDRSTYGYTF.

This clonotype occurred a few times. The chain carries TRBV7-2 and TRBJ1-2; D unresolved. V dropped 3 bases and J dropped 8 bases, with 13 bases sitting between them. This CDR3 is 13 amino acids long. CDR1 SGHTA and CDR2 FQGNSA come from the germline V gene. CDR3 nucleotides: TGTGCCAGCAGCTTTGACACCGTCCACGGCTACACCTTC. This sequence encodes CASSFDTVHGYTF.

The V and J genes are TRBV3-1 and TRBJ2-1; D unresolved. V was clipped by 3 bases and J by 5 bases, with 8 bases between them. The germline CDR1 and CDR2 sequences are LGHDT and YNNKEL (reference sequence). This CDR3 has 13 amino acids. CDR3 sequence: CASSQNNNNEQFF. In DNA form, the CDR3 reads TGTGCCAGCAGCCAGAACAACAACAATGAGCAGTTCTTC.

This chain uses TRBV20-1 with TRBJ2-4, with TRBD2 matching over 9 bases. The J call may be incorrect, as the DNA end agrees better with TRBJ2-5. The germline gives CDR1 DFQATT, CDR2 SNEGSKA (reference sequence). This CDR3 region has 18 residues. In DNA, the CDR3 is TGCAGTGCTAGTGCTACTAAGGGCGGGGGGGCCCCGATAGAGACCCAGTACTTC. Translation: CSASATKGGGAPIETQYF.

This clonotype was observed at least ten times. V gene TRBV6-4 combines with J gene TRBJ2-1, with D possibly being TRBD1 or TRBD2 (5 bases each). The end of the DNA fits TRBJ2-7 better, so the J call may be wrong. CDR1 and CDR2 (germline): MRHNA, SNTAGT. There are 13 residues in the CDR3. In DNA form, the CDR3 reads TGTGCCAGCAGGCCAAGAGGGGTGTGCGAGCAGTACGTC. Translated, it gives CASRPRGVCEQYV.

This clonotype was counted only a few times. The chain has TRBV6-1 and TRBJ2-5; no clear D gene. The end of the DNA fits TRBJ2-7 better, so the J call may be wrong. Germline assignment: CDR1 MNHNS and CDR2 SASEGT. This CDR3 comprises 12 residues. The chain's CDR3 is CASSELSYEQYF. The CDR3 DNA sequence: TGTGCCAGCAGTGAATTAAGCTACGAGCAGTACTTC.

This clonotype showed up many times. The chain combines TRBV6-2 or TRBV6-3 with TRBJ2-7; 7 positions agree with TRBD1. CDR3 length equals 15 residues. The trim removed 6 bases at V and 0 bases at J, leaving 8 bases unmatched. The V gene's germline CDR1 is MNHEY and CDR2 SVGEGT. CDR3 sequence (DNA): TGTGCCAGCAGGGAAACAGGGGCCCTCTCCTACGAGCAGTACTTC. It encodes CASRETGALSYEQYF.

This clonotype was found a few times. The V call is TRBV7-6, the J call TRBJ1-6; D is unclear. The V end lost 7 bases, the J end lost 8 bases, and 12 bases lay between the germline ends. The germline V gene encodes CDR1 SGHVS and CDR2 FNYEAQ. The CDR3 runs to 13 residues. CDR3: CASTRSRDSPLHF. The CDR3 nucleotides are TGTGCCAGCACCCGGTCGAGGGATTCACCCCTCCACTTT. The variable domain in full, with the rest retrieved from reference TRBV7-6 and TRBJ1-6, is GAGVSQSPRYKVTKRGQDVALRCDPISGHVSLYWYRQALGQGPEFLTYFNYEAQQDKSGLPNDRFSAERPEGSISTLTIQRTEQRDSAMYRCASTRSRDSPLHFGNGTRLTVT.